The 23 T cell receptor beta chains presented below share a single source sample, sequenced in a study of shared clonotypes between healthy human individuals. The repertoire was sequenced with immunoSEQ multiplex PCR; TCRdb's copy has only in-frame clones and lacks some. Of millions of clones listed, 93% are singletons. Sample: naive CD4+ T cells from PBMCs. Subset described: CD45RA+ positively selected. The receptors here all came from a man between 18 and 29 years old in good health. Some clones in this sample may be carry-over from other donors' samples.

The chain uses TRBV7-3 and TRBJ2-6; no definite D call. This CDR3 contains 14 residues. Deletions cut 5 bases from V and 0 bases from J, with 5 bases between. Germline lookup yields CDR1 SGHTA and CDR2 FQGTGA. The CDR3 loop reads CASSPNSGANVLTF. As DNA, the CDR3 is TGTGCCAGCAGCCCCAACTCTGGGGCCAACGTCCTGACTTTC.

The chain combines TRBV4-2 with TRBJ2-7; D might be TRBD1 (6 bases). Per the germline V gene, CDR1 is LGHNA and CDR2 is YNFKEQ. CDR3 size: 15 residues. With 3 bases removed from V and 5 bases from J, the gap between germline ends came to 17 bases. In nucleotides, the CDR3 is TGTGCCAGCAGCCAGGGTCCTTGGGGGCGCGACGAGCAGTACTTC. This encodes CASSQGPWGRDEQYF.

The J gene is TRBJ1-3, the V gene TRBV7-2; D gene ambiguous. V lost 5 bases to trimming and J lost 0 bases, with 11 bases between them. The CDR3 covers 15 residues. Germline CDR1 SGHTA, CDR2 FQGNSA. The CDR3, as DNA: TGTGCCAGCAGCCCGGGTGGTCCCTCTGGAAACACCATATATTTT. It encodes CASSPGGPSGNTIYF.

J is TRBJ1-4 and V is TRBV2; D unresolved. CDR3 length: 14 amino acids. The V gene's germline CDR1 is SNHLY and CDR2 FYNNEI. The V and J ends lost 7 bases and 2 bases respectively, with 11 bases between them. DNA for the CDR3: TGTGCCAGCACCTTGGTCTCTACTAATGAAAAACTGTTTTTT. This encodes CASTLVSTNEKLFF.

V gene TRBV15 combines with J gene TRBJ2-1; possible D gene TRBD1, 6 bases. CDR3 length equals 12 residues. Per germline, CDR1 LNHNV and CDR2 YYDKDF (reference sequence). Trimming shortened V by 5 bases and J by 9 bases, and 11 bases separated the two germline ends. The CDR3 DNA reads TGTGCCACCAGCCTCGAAGGGGGTGAGCAGTTCTTC. Translated, it gives CATSLEGGEQFF.

Comment on this clone: Other DNA variants within this sample encode the same CDR3. The V and J genes are TRBV5-1 and TRBJ2-7; 9 bases align to TRBD2. Germline CDR1 and CDR2: SGHRS and YFSETQ. Trimming removed 5 bases from V and 1 base from J; junction bases left unmatched: 1. This CDR3 has 13 amino acids. CDR3 protein: CASSLAGSYEQYF. Written as DNA, the CDR3 is TGCGCCAGCAGTCTAGCGGGATCCTACGAGCAGTACTTC. The full variable domain, in which reference TRBV5-1 and TRBJ2-7 provide the parts outside the CDR3, is KAGVTQTPRYLIKTRGQQVTLSCSPISGHRSVSWYQQTPGQGLQFLFEYFSETQRNKGNFPGRFSGRQFSNSRSEMNVSTLELGDSALYLCASSLAGSYEQYFGPGTRLTVT.

A remark on this clone: Other DNA variants within this sample encode the same CDR3. V gene TRBV9 combines with J gene TRBJ2-2, with unresolved D. The CDR3 is 11 amino acids. In germline, CDR1 is SGDLS, CDR2 YYNGEE. The V end was cut by 2 bases, the J end by 6 bases, with 2 bases between. The CDR3 loop is CASSVPGELFF. DNA for the CDR3: TGTGCCAGCAGCGTCCCCGGGGAGCTGTTTTTT.

The chain couples TRBV28 to TRBJ1-5; D remains unclear. The V gene lost 3 bases and the J gene lost 6 bases, with 12 bases spanning the gap. The CDR3 runs 14 residues. Looked up from germline, CDR1 is MDHEN and CDR2 is SYDVKM. CDR3 DNA sequence: TGTGCCAGCAGTTTTCAGCTCGGGAGTCAGCCCCAGCATTTT. The encoded protein is CASSFQLGSQPQHF.

This sequence joins TRBV10-3 and TRBJ2-2, with TRBD2 identical over 10 bases. Germline loops: CDR1 ENHRY, CDR2 SYGVKD. The CDR3 loop spans 17 amino acids. V dropped 0 bases and J dropped 4; count of bases not matched to a gene: 5. The CDR3 DNA follows: TGTGCCATCAGTGAGTCGAACCTAGCGGGGGCCACCGGGGAGCTGTTTTTT. Amino acids: CAISESNLAGATGELFF.

V usage is TRBV2 and J usage is TRBJ1-1; D call uncertain. Per the germline V gene, CDR1 is SNHLY and CDR2 is FYNNEI. The CDR3 extends over 14 amino acids. Trimming stripped 6 bases from V and 1 base from J, with 12 bases between. CDR3 nucleotide sequence: TGTGCCAGCAGGGAACGGCGGGGGAACACTGAAGCTTTCTTT. It encodes CASRERRGNTEAFF.

On this clone: The identical CDR3 is also encoded by other nucleotide sequences in the sample. This chain joins TRBV11-2 and TRBJ2-1, with 13 bases fitting TRBD2. The CDR3 runs 15 residues. CDR1 SGHAT and CDR2 FQNNGV come from the germline V gene. V lost 5 bases, J lost 6 bases, and 4 bases stayed unmatched. CDR3 sequence (DNA): TGTGCCAGCAGCCCAAGGACTAGCGGGAGCAATGAGCAGTTCTTC. Translating gives CASSPRTSGSNEQFF.

The gene calls are TRBV30 and TRBJ1-4; the D gene is possibly TRBD1 (5 bases). The CDR3 totals 14 residues. The ends were cut back, 2 bases at V and 7 bases at J, with 14 bases in the middle. CDR1 is GTSNPN, CDR2 SVGIG, per germline (reference sequence). DNA of the CDR3: TGTGCCTGGAGTCTCGGGGGGGTCGGTGAAAAACTGTTTTTT. This encodes CAWSLGGVGEKLFF.

Written as DNA, the CDR3 is TGCGCCAGCAGCCATATGGGGAATTCACCCCTCCACTTT. Translation gives CASSHMGNSPLHF. The chain is built from TRBV4-1 and TRBJ1-6; no reliable D call. This CDR3 region has 13 residues. CDR1 is MGHRA, CDR2 YSYEKL, per germline. V was shortened by 3 bases and J by 7 bases, with 7 bases between the two germline ends.

This clone was counted a single time. The chain has TRBV5-1 and TRBJ2-1; no clear D gene. Germline lookup yields CDR1 SGHRS and CDR2 YFSETQ. With 1 base removed from V and 6 bases from J, the gap between germline ends came to 11 bases. This CDR3 region has 14 residues. CDR3 sequence reads: CASSLNAQSNEQFF. The CDR3 DNA follows: TGCGCCAGCAGCTTGAATGCCCAGTCCAATGAGCAGTTCTTC.

As DNA, the CDR3 is TGCGCCAGCAGCTTGATGCGGGGCGGGGATGAAAAACTGTTTTTT. It encodes CASSLMRGGDEKLFF. The chain couples TRBV5-1 to TRBJ1-4; a possible D gene is TRBD1 (5 bases). Germline lookup yields CDR1 SGHRS and CDR2 YFSETQ. Deletions cut 1 base from V and 6 bases from J, with 13 bases between. The CDR3 extends over 15 amino acids.

CDR3 bases: TGTGCCAGCAGTCTTCGACTAGCGGAAGTCTACAATGAGCAGTTCTTC. It yields the protein CASSLRLAEVYNEQFF. The chain recombines TRBV27 with TRBJ2-1; 9 bases fit TRBD2. The V gene end was trimmed by 5 bases and the J gene end by 3 bases; junction bases not matched to a gene: 8. The CDR3 is 16 amino acids. Germline CDR1 MNHEY, CDR2 SMNVEV (reference sequence).

V is TRBV5-8 and J is TRBJ1-4; D ambiguous. The CDR3 loop spans 12 amino acids. Trimming left V 6 bases short and J 11 bases short, with 14 bases between. The germline V gene has CDR1 SGHTS and CDR2 YDEGEE. CDR3 in amino acids: CASTRRGGKLFF. Written as DNA, the CDR3 is TGTGCCAGCACGAGAAGAGGCGGGAAACTGTTTTTT. The full variable domain, with the rest looked up from reference TRBV5-8 and TRBJ1-4, is EAGVTQSPTHLIKTRGQQATLRCSPISGHTSVYWYQQALGLGLQFLLWYDEGEERNRGNFPPRFSGRQFPNYSSELNVNALELEDSALYLCASTRRGGKLFFGSGTQLSVL.

The chain couples TRBV5-5 to TRBJ2-5; D gene ambiguous. Between the trimmed V and J ends, which lost 4 bases and 5 bases, there was a span of 15 bases. Germline CDR1 is SGHKS and CDR2 is YYEKEE (reference sequence). CDR3 length: 14 residues. In DNA, the CDR3 is TGTGCCAGCAGCCTGACGAGTGGAGTGGAGACCCAGTACTTC. It encodes CASSLTSGVETQYF.

The J gene is TRBJ2-2, the V gene TRBV6-1; 8 positions agree with TRBD2. Germline values: CDR1 MNHNS, CDR2 SASEGT. J was trimmed by 4 bases and V by 6 bases; bases with no gene match: 7. This CDR3 contains 15 residues. The DNA of the CDR3 is TGTGCCAGCAGCCTCCCGGGACTAGTCACCGGGGAGCTGTTTTTT. It encodes CASSLPGLVTGELFF.

V and J are TRBV18 and TRBJ1-1; perhaps TRBD1 as D (5 bases). V was trimmed by 5 bases and J by 1 base, leaving 11 bases between them. CDR1 is KGHSH, CDR2 LQKENI, per germline. The CDR3 has 14 amino acids. DNA for the CDR3: TGTGCCAGCTCAGCGGGACCAGGGAACACTGAAGCTTTCTTT. Translation: CASSAGPGNTEAFF.

This chain connects TRBV19 to TRBJ2-7; maybe TRBD1 (5 bases). This CDR3 has 13 residues. Trimming cost V 9 bases and J 3 bases, with 15 bases left between them. Germline CDR1 is LNHDA and CDR2 is SQIVND (reference sequence). In DNA form, the CDR3 reads TGTGCCAGCCGCCAGCAGGGTGGCTACGAGCAGTACTTC. Amino acids: CASRQQGGYEQYF.

This chain uses TRBV7-9 with TRBJ2-3, with 12 positions matching TRBD2. The germline V gene has CDR1 SEHNR and CDR2 FQNEAQ (reference sequence). The CDR3 spans 16 residues. J gave up 4 bases and V 4 bases, and 6 bases lay outside the gene matches. CDR3 sequence: CASSSRLAGVPDTQYF. The DNA of the CDR3 is TGTGCCAGCAGCTCCAGACTAGCGGGAGTTCCAGATACGCAGTATTTT.

The V call is TRBV5-1, the J call TRBJ2-7; possible D gene TRBD1, 6 bases. The CDR3 runs 15 residues. Per the germline V gene, CDR1 is SGHRS and CDR2 is YFSETQ. Trimming took 0 bases from V and 3 from J, leaving 13 bases between them. The DNA for the CDR3 is TGCGCCAGCAGCTTGGCTACAGGGCAAAGCTACGAGCAGTACTTC. It encodes CASSLATGQSYEQYF.